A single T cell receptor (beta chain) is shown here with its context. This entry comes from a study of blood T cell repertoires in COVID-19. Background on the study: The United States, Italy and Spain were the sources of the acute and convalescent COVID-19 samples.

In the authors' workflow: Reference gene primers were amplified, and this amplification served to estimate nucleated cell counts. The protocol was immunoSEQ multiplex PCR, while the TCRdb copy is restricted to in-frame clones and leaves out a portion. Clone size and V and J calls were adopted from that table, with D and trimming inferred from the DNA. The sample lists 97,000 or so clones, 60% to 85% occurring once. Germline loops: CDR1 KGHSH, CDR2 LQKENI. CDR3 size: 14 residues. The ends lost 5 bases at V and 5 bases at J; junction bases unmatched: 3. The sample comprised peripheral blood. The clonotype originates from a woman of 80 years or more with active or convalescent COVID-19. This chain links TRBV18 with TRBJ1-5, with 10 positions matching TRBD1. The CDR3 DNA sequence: TGTGCCAGCTCAAGACAGGGGGCGGATCAGCCCCAGCATTTT. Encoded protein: CASSRQGADQPQHF.